This T cell receptor (beta chain) came from a study of T cells in localized non-small cell lung cancer. Remarks on this clone: The antigen remains unidentified.

General study results and limits: A single tumor region was sequenced, leaving heterogeneity possible. Blood T cell density predicted longer survival; adjacent-lung clonality, shorter. Clonality peaked in uninvolved adjacent lung rather than tumor. For the top 100 tumor clones, a median about 50 also appeared in adjacent lung.

Clones were read by immunoSEQ multiplex PCR, and TCRdb kept only the in-frame ones, dropping some. Here the sample spans tens of thousands of clones, approximately 90% being singletons. Specimen: peripheral blood, collected before any cancer treatment. The receptor comes from a woman between 40 and 69 years old with stage I squamous cell lung carcinoma.

The CDR3 here is CSVSGGDNSPLHF. In DNA form, the CDR3 reads TGCAGCGTTTCAGGGGGCGATAATTCACCCCTCCACTTT. The rearrangement links TRBV29-1 to TRBJ1-6, with 8 bases fitting TRBD1. Losses at the gene ends were 5 bases for V and 5 bases for J; bases not matched to a gene: 2. Germline V CDR1 and CDR2: SQVTM, ANQGSEA. The CDR3 is 13 amino acids.